This TCR beta chain was identified in a study of blood T cells in healthy people across ages. Overall study results and limits: The recorded TCR beta diversity per million T cells decreased in a roughly linear manner with age.

Germline-derived CDR1 and CDR2 are SGHTA and FQGNSA. Germline trimming cut 3 bases from V and 6 bases from J; bases unmatched to any gene: 2. The CDR3 totals 13 residues. To note about this clonotype: The antigen remains unidentified.

The use of a sample-barcoded 5' primer and a J-beta primer mix characterized a second PCR of about 7 to 12 cycles. Each cDNA molecule carried a tag from a template-switch adaptor that contained 12 random nucleotides. TCRdb redid the calling of the 5' RACE reads with MiXCR, one entry per CDR3 protein. The table includes about 730,000 distinct CDR3 sequences, about 42% detected once. The sample was blood. The gene calls are TRBV7-2 and TRBJ2-3; 8 positions match TRBD2. This receptor was identified in a woman aged 55-75 years in good health. The CDR3 nucleotides are TGTGCCAGCAGCTTGGAGCGGGGGGATACGCAGTATTTT. It translates to CASSLERGDTQYF.